These 30 T cell receptor beta chains came from one sample sequenced in a study of beta chain features in type 1 diabetes. Every bit of the isolated RNA underwent reverse transcription, so sequencing read expressed TCRB transcripts. Only in-frame clones appear in the TCRdb table, and some are missing; sequencing was by immunoSEQ multiplex PCR. The sample includes around 310,000 clones, more than 9.5% of them seen just once. Sequencing was performed on naive CD4+ T cells from blood. The receptor source for this set is a woman in her 30s in good health.

This chain uses TRBV6-6 with TRBJ2-1; TRBD1 agrees at 7 bases. This CDR3 region has 12 residues. Trimming cost V 10 bases and J 6 bases; bases outside gene matches: 6. CDR1 and CDR2 from the germline V gene are MNHNY and SVGAGI (reference sequence). CDR3 in amino acids: CATQGVSNEQFF. The CDR3 coding sequence is TGTGCCACCCAGGGGGTAAGCAATGAGCAGTTCTTC.

This clone was observed a few times. CDR3 nucleotide sequence: TGTGCCAGCAGTTCTGACGGAATGAGGGTGGTCCGGGAGCTGTTTTTT. Protein: CASSSDGMRVVRELFF. This chain connects TRBV28 to TRBJ2-2, with D possibly being TRBD2 (5 bases). V lost 4 bases to trimming and J lost 9 bases, with 21 bases between them. The CDR3 has 16 amino acids. Germline assignment: CDR1 MDHEN and CDR2 SYDVKM.

This clone occurred a few times. The chain links TRBV7-2 to TRBJ1-2, with D hard to call. This CDR3 spans 13 amino acids. The germline V gene has CDR1 SGHTA and CDR2 FQGNSA. With 0 bases removed from V and 4 bases from J, the gap between germline ends came to 6 bases. The CDR3 sequence: CASSLAGVYGYTF. CDR3 nucleotides: TGTGCCAGCAGCTTAGCCGGAGTCTATGGCTACACCTTC.

This clone was seen ten or more times. The V and J genes are TRBV19 and TRBJ2-6; perhaps TRBD2 as D (5 bases). CDR1 LNHDA and CDR2 SQIVND come from the germline V gene (reference sequence). V was cut by 7 bases and J by 0 bases, with 10 bases left in between. This CDR3 has 15 residues. CDR3 DNA sequence: TGTGCCAGTATGCCAGGACTCTCTGGGGCCAACGTCCTGACTTTC. Protein product: CASMPGLSGANVLTF.

This clone was recorded a few times. The rearrangement links TRBV9 to TRBJ1-1; the D is unclear. V was pared by 0 bases and J by 3 bases, with 6 bases between. Per the germline V gene, CDR1 is SGDLS and CDR2 is YYNGEE. This CDR3 is built from 13 residues. DNA of the CDR3: TGTGCCAGCAGCGTAGTTATCGACACTGAAGCTTTCTTT. Translation: CASSVVIDTEAFF.

The chain uses TRBV5-1 and TRBJ2-7, with a possible D match to TRBD2 (5 bases). In germline, CDR1 is SGHRS, CDR2 YFSETQ. Between the trimmed V and J ends, which lost 1 base and 2 bases, there was a span of 13 bases. The CDR3 has 15 residues. CDR3 nucleotides: TGCGCCAGCAGCTTGTCAGGAGGTGACCCCTACGAGCAGTACTTC. Translated: CASSLSGGDPYEQYF. Filled out from reference TRBV5-1 and TRBJ2-7, the complete variable domain reads KAGVTQTPRYLIKTRGQQVTLSCSPISGHRSVSWYQQTPGQGLQFLFEYFSETQRNKGNFPGRFSGRQFSNSRSEMNVSTLELGDSALYLCASSLSGGDPYEQYFGPGTRLTVT.

V is TRBV7-2 and J is TRBJ2-7, with 10 bases fitting TRBD2. The V gene end was trimmed by 1 base and the J gene end by 3 bases; junction bases not matched to a gene: 3. The germline gives CDR1 SGHTA, CDR2 FQGNSA. The CDR3 is made up of 15 amino acids. The CDR3 bases are TGTGCCAGCAGCTTAGATAGCGGGAGGCTCTACGAGCAGTACTTC. It specifies CASSLDSGRLYEQYF.

This clone came up a few times. The chain is built from TRBV27 and TRBJ2-1; tentative D call: TRBD1 (6 bases). The CDR3 length is 15 residues. Germline lookup yields CDR1 MNHEY and CDR2 SMNVEV (reference sequence). The ends were cut back, 3 bases at V and 3 bases at J, with 12 bases in the middle. The CDR3 sequence is CASSFEGVSYNEQFF. CDR3 nucleotides: TGTGCCAGCAGTTTTGAGGGGGTCAGCTACAATGAGCAGTTCTTC.

The gene calls are TRBV28 and TRBJ2-6; D is unresolved. CDR1 is MDHEN and CDR2 is SYDVKM in the germline V gene. The CDR3 length is 14 residues. The V and J ends lost 4 bases and 4 bases respectively, with 8 bases between them. The CDR3 spells CASSWPSGANVLTF. In nucleotides, the CDR3 is TGTGCCAGCAGTTGGCCCTCCGGGGCCAACGTCCTGACTTTC.

This clone was counted between two and nine times. The chain is built from TRBV27 and TRBJ2-7; TRBD2 aligns across 14 bases. V lost 0 bases to trimming and J lost 2 bases; unmatched junction nucleotides: 0. In germline, CDR1 is MNHEY, CDR2 SMNVEV (reference sequence). The CDR3 runs to 16 residues. The CDR3, as DNA: TGTGCCAGCAGTTTATCGGGACTAGCGGGGGCCTACGAGCAGTACTTC. This gives the protein CASSLSGLAGAYEQYF.

This clone was detected a few times. The gene calls are TRBV15 and TRBJ2-4; maybe TRBD2 (5 bases). The length of the CDR3 is 15 residues. Trimming took 1 base from V and 5 from J, leaving 12 bases between them. Germline V gene lookup returns CDR1 LNHNV and CDR2 YYDKDF (reference sequence). CDR3 sequence reads: CATSRVAGIENIQYF. CDR3 DNA sequence: TGTGCCACCAGCAGAGTAGCCGGGATCGAAAACATTCAGTACTTC.

This chain uses TRBV28 with TRBJ1-1; TRBD1 is a possible D gene (6 bases). CDR1 MDHEN and CDR2 SYDVKM come from the germline V gene. This CDR3 has 14 amino acids. V was trimmed by 6 bases and J by 4 bases, leaving 15 bases between them. The CDR3 protein is CASRKTGSGTEAFF. Here the CDR3 DNA reads TGTGCCAGCAGGAAAACAGGGTCGGGCACTGAAGCTTTCTTT. Together with reference TRBV28 and TRBJ1-1, the CDR3 gives the full variable domain: DVKVTQSSRYLVKRTGEKVFLECVQDMDHENMFWYRQDPGLGLRLIYFSYDVKMKEKGDIPEGYSVSREKKERFSLILESASTNQTSMYLCASRKTGSGTEAFFGQGTRLTVV.

In its sample, this clone was seen a few times. CDR3 sequence (DNA): TGTGCCAGCAGTACCAGAGGAGTGGCCAACGTCCTGACTTTC. The encoded protein is CASSTRGVANVLTF. V gene TRBV25-1 combines with J gene TRBJ2-6; the D is unclear. This CDR3 has 14 amino acids. The germline V gene has CDR1 MGHDK and CDR2 SYGVNS. Deletions cut 5 bases from V and 6 bases from J, with 11 bases between.

As regards this clone: Other nucleotide sequences in the sample specify the same CDR3. The chain recombines TRBV28 with TRBJ2-7, with TRBD1 matching over 7 bases. There are 15 residues in the CDR3. Germline values: CDR1 MDHEN, CDR2 SYDVKM. V lost 4 bases, J lost 0 bases, and 6 bases stayed unmatched. CDR3 in DNA: TGTGCCAGCAGTTCCCCGGGACAGAGCTCCTACGAGCAGTACTTC. Its translation: CASSSPGQSSYEQYF.

The chain couples TRBV29-1 to TRBJ1-4, with D hard to call. Trimming left V 5 bases short and J 2 bases short, with 6 bases between. Germline V gene sequence: CDR1 SQVTM, CDR2 ANQGSEA. The CDR3 covers 12 residues. This chain's CDR3 is CSVRHTNEKLFF. The CDR3 DNA reads as TGCAGCGTTCGACATACTAATGAAAAACTGTTTTTT.

The V call is TRBV29-1, the J call TRBJ2-7; the D gene is possibly TRBD2 (5 bases). The V and J ends lost 6 bases and 2 bases respectively, with 8 bases between them. The CDR3 consists of 11 residues. Germline V gene data show CDR1 as SQVTM and CDR2 as ANQGSEA. The CDR3 DNA is TGCAGCGTACTACTAGCCTACGAGCAGTACTTC. It yields the protein CSVLLAYEQYF.

This clone was found a few times. This rearrangement joins TRBV28 to TRBJ2-7, with D tentatively TRBD1 (6 bases). This CDR3 spans 15 amino acids. V gave up 6 bases and J gave up 7 bases, with 22 bases separating them. Germline V gene sequence: CDR1 MDHEN, CDR2 SYDVKM. CDR3 sequence: CASRPHGTPLGEQYF. CDR3 DNA: TGTGCCAGCAGGCCGCACGGGACACCTCTAGGGGAGCAGTACTTC.

This clone was seen only a few times. The V gene is TRBV7-9, the J gene TRBJ2-2; unclear D gene. CDR3 length: 13 amino acids. The germline V gene has CDR1 SEHNR and CDR2 FQNEAQ (reference sequence). Trimming stripped 5 bases from V and 7 bases from J, with 11 bases between. In nucleotides, the CDR3 is TGTGCCAGCAGCATCACTACGTTCGGGGAGCTGTTTTTT. Encoded protein: CASSITTFGELFF.

This chain uses TRBV5-1 with TRBJ1-1, with 11 bases that match TRBD1. Germline V CDR1 and CDR2: SGHRS, YFSETQ. J gave up 0 bases and V 4 bases, and 2 bases lay outside the gene matches. The CDR3 totals 15 residues. For the CDR3, the DNA is TGCGCCAGCAGCGGGGACAGGGGGTTGAACACTGAAGCTTTCTTT. Amino acids: CASSGDRGLNTEAFF.

CDR3 region: CASSQEGLAGNEQYF. CDR3 DNA: TGTGCCAGCAGCCAAGAGGGGCTAGCGGGGAACGAGCAGTACTTC. J is TRBJ2-7 and V is TRBV14, with 9 bases lining up with TRBD2. Losses at the gene ends were 0 bases for V and 5 bases for J; bases not matched to a gene: 5. The CDR3 extends over 15 amino acids. The germline gives CDR1 SGHDN, CDR2 FVKESK. The full variable domain, in which reference TRBV14 and TRBJ2-7 provide the parts outside the CDR3, is EAGVTQFPSHSVIEKGQTVTLRCDPISGHDNLYWYRRVMGKEIKFLLHFVKESKQDESGMPNNRFLAERTGGTYSTLKVQPAELEDSGVYFCASSQEGLAGNEQYFGPGTRLTVT.

The chain uses TRBV18 and TRBJ2-5; 7 bases match TRBD2. The germline V gene has CDR1 KGHSH and CDR2 LQKENI. The CDR3 has 14 amino acids. With V trimmed by 8 bases and J by 5 bases, 11 bases remained unmatched. The CDR3 loop reads CASAELARGETQYF. For the CDR3, the DNA is TGTGCCAGCGCAGAACTAGCGCGAGGGGAGACCCAGTACTTC.

This clone occurred a few times. This chain connects TRBV4-1 to TRBJ2-1, with 10 bases aligning to TRBD2. This CDR3 is 19 amino acids long. CDR1 and CDR2 (germline): MGHRA, YSYEKL. V trimming: 0 bases; J trimming: 3 bases; junction bases outside the gene matches: 11. CDR3 DNA sequence: TGCGCCAGCAGCCAAGACCCCCTAGCGGGAGTCTACGGCTACAATGAGCAGTTCTTC. Its protein is CASSQDPLAGVYGYNEQFF.

This clone was detected a few times. This chain connects TRBV4-2 to TRBJ2-3; 10 nucleotides agree with TRBD2. Germline V gene data show CDR1 as LGHNA and CDR2 as YNFKEQ. This CDR3 comprises 15 residues. Trimming took 4 bases from V and 4 from J; bases not matched to a gene: 5. The CDR3, as DNA: TGTGCCAGCAGCCGTCTAGCGGGAGCAGCAGATACGCAGTATTTT. This sequence encodes CASSRLAGAADTQYF.

Comments on this clone: Other DNA sequences from this sample encode an identical CDR3 as well. V and J are TRBV27 and TRBJ2-7; 8 bases are a match to TRBD1. V shed 2 bases, J shed 2 bases, and the junction held 2 bases outside the gene matches. CDR1 is MNHEY, CDR2 SMNVEV, per germline (reference sequence). The CDR3 consists of 14 residues. In DNA, the CDR3 is TGTGCCAGCAGTTTAGGGACAGGACCCTACGAGCAGTACTTC. Translation gives CASSLGTGPYEQYF.

Only a few counts were recorded for this clone. V gene TRBV4-2 combines with J gene TRBJ2-5, with 12 positions matching TRBD2. From germline, CDR1 is LGHNA and CDR2 YNFKEQ. The CDR3 loop spans 16 amino acids. The J segment lost 9 bases and the V segment lost 2 bases, leaving 10 bases of the junction unmatched. The chain's CDR3 is CASSQSLAGGPRAQYF. DNA for the CDR3: TGTGCCAGCAGCCAATCTCTAGCGGGAGGGCCTAGGGCCCAGTACTTC.

This clone appeared a few times. The genes are TRBV11-2 and TRBJ1-1; TRBD1 matches at 9 bases. Germline V lookup: CDR1 SGHAT, CDR2 FQNNGV. This CDR3 is 16 amino acids long. Germline trimming cut 5 bases from V and 1 base from J; bases unmatched to any gene: 8. CDR3 sequence reads: CASSTRDRASNTEAFF. The CDR3, as DNA: TGTGCCAGCAGCACCCGGGACAGGGCCTCGAACACTGAAGCTTTCTTT. The variable domain in full, with the rest retrieved from reference TRBV11-2 and TRBJ1-1, is EAGVAQSPRYKIIEKRQSVAFWCNPISGHATLYWYQQILGQGPKLLIQFQNNGVVDDSQLPKDRFSAERLKGVDSTLKIQPAKLEDSAVYLCASSTRDRASNTEAFFGQGTRLTVV.

This clone was seen more than once but under ten times. This chain joins TRBV6-6 and TRBJ1-2, with 10 positions matching TRBD1. Trimming removed 6 bases from V and 3 bases from J; junction bases left unmatched: 7. CDR1 and CDR2 (germline): MNHNY, SVGAGI (reference sequence). This CDR3 spans 15 amino acids. The CDR3, as DNA: TGTGCCAGCAGACGGGGACAGGGGAGGGACTATGGCTACACCTTC. Its protein is CASRRGQGRDYGYTF.

This clone showed up just a few times. J is TRBJ1-2 and V is TRBV12-5; a weak D match, TRBD1 (6 bases). The CDR3 runs to 12 residues. V was shortened by 5 bases and J by 7 bases, with 11 bases between the two germline ends. Per the germline V gene, CDR1 is LGHNT and CDR2 is FRNRAP. CDR3 residues: CASGTGQTGYTF. Written as DNA, the CDR3 is TGTGCTAGTGGTACAGGACAGACTGGCTACACCTTC.

The rearrangement uses TRBV15 and TRBJ1-3, with no clear D. The CDR3 sequence is 16 residues long. V lost 0 bases, J lost 0 bases, and 9 bases lay in between. Germline V lookup: CDR1 LNHNV, CDR2 YYDKDF (reference sequence). This chain's CDR3 is CATSRDYSVSGNTIYF. Here the CDR3 DNA reads TGTGCCACCAGCAGAGACTACAGTGTCTCTGGAAACACCATATATTTT.

This chain connects TRBV27 to TRBJ2-7; D ambiguous. CDR3 length equals 13 residues. Trimming removed 6 bases at V and 3 bases at J, with 12 bases between. Germline lookup yields CDR1 MNHEY and CDR2 SMNVEV (reference sequence). CDR3 DNA sequence: TGTGCCAGCAGGGCCGCGCTAGGCTACGAGCAGTACTTC. Translation: CASRAALGYEQYF.